The 30 T cell receptor beta chains reported below all come from one sample, sequenced in a study of blood T cell repertoires in COVID-19. The protocol was immunoSEQ multiplex PCR, while the TCRdb copy is restricted to in-frame clones and leaves out a portion. The sample contains more than 300,000 clones, about nine tenths of which appear only once. Sequenced input: PBMCs or T cells enriched from blood (not recorded which). These receptors were obtained from a man aged 25 to 40 who had recovered from COVID-19.

The CDR3 loop reads CASSLGTGRETQYF. CDR3 nucleotide sequence: TGCGCCAGCAGCTTGGGGACAGGTCGAGAGACCCAGTACTTC. This chain connects TRBV5-1 to TRBJ2-5; 7 bases map to TRBD1. This CDR3 region has 14 residues. The V gene's germline CDR1 is SGHRS and CDR2 YFSETQ. The V and J ends lost 0 bases and 4 bases, in that order; junction bases with no gene match: 3.

J is TRBJ1-1 and V is TRBV11-3, with a tentative D call TRBD1 (6 bases). The CDR3 sequence is 13 residues long. Germline CDR1 SGHNT, CDR2 YENEEA. Trimming took 6 bases from V and 5 from J, leaving 13 bases between them. CDR3 region: CASRGGILTEAFF. The CDR3 nucleotides read TGTGCCAGCAGAGGGGGTATATTGACTGAAGCTTTCTTT.

The CDR3 reads CASSLDFYEQYF. In nucleotides, the CDR3 is TGTGCCAGCAGCTTAGACTTCTACGAGCAGTACTTC. The chain joins TRBV7-2 to TRBJ2-7; D gene unclear. The CDR3 has 12 residues. V dropped 1 base and J dropped 3 bases, with 4 bases sitting between them. Germline V gene data show CDR1 as SGHTA and CDR2 as FQGNSA.

The V and J genes are TRBV3-1 (or the pseudogene TRBV3-2) and TRBJ2-7, with 12 bases fitting TRBD1. The germline V gene has CDR1 LGHDT and CDR2 YNNKEL (reference sequence). CDR3 length: 15 residues. The trim removed 4 bases at V and 4 bases at J, leaving 5 bases unmatched. CDR3 in amino acids: CASSRGTGGWYEQYF. The CDR3 DNA follows: TGTGCCAGCAGCCGGGGGACAGGGGGCTGGTACGAGCAGTACTTC.

The V gene is TRBV30, the J gene TRBJ1-5; 9 bases agree with TRBD1. The CDR3 is 15 residues long. Per germline, CDR1 GTSNPN and CDR2 SVGIG (reference sequence). The V and J ends lost 8 bases and 1 base, in that order; junction bases with no gene match: 9. CDR3 sequence reads: CAAETGGLSNQPQHF. The CDR3 DNA reads TGTGCCGCTGAAACAGGGGGCCTAAGCAATCAGCCCCAGCATTTT.

The chain is built from TRBV3-1 (or the pseudogene TRBV3-2) and TRBJ2-7; 7 positions match TRBD1. Germline V gene sequence: CDR1 LGHDT, CDR2 YNNKEL (reference sequence). This CDR3 is 13 amino acids long. The V gene end was trimmed by 3 bases and the J gene end by 6 bases; junction bases not matched to a gene: 5. The CDR3 sequence: CASSHPTGSEQYF. In nucleotides, the CDR3 is TGTGCCAGCAGCCATCCGACAGGGTCCGAGCAGTACTTC.

This chain links TRBV7-9 with TRBJ2-1; D is uncertain. The CDR3 is made up of 12 amino acids. The V end was cut by 3 bases, the J end by 5 bases, with 5 bases between. In germline, CDR1 is SEHNR, CDR2 FQNEAQ (reference sequence). For the CDR3, the DNA is TGTGCCAGCAGCTTGTCGGACAATGAGCAGTTCTTC. This translates into CASSLSDNEQFF.

The chain couples TRBV11-3 to TRBJ1-4; D perhaps matches TRBD1 (6 bases). Trimming took 5 bases from V and 7 from J, leaving 11 bases between them. CDR3 length equals 13 residues. Germline V gives CDR1 SGHNT, CDR2 YENEEA. DNA of the CDR3: TGTGCCAGCAGCCGGGACATTGGTGAAAAACTGTTTTTT. Protein: CASSRDIGEKLFF.

The chain carries TRBV6-5 and TRBJ1-2; D not resolved. The germline V gene encodes CDR1 MNHEY and CDR2 SVGAGI. This CDR3 spans 12 amino acids. V lost 0 bases and J lost 14, with 13 bases in between. The CDR3: CASSYSREGITF. Here the CDR3 DNA reads TGTGCCAGCAGTTACTCCCGGGAGGGTATAACCTTC.

This clone appeared a single time. In DNA form, the CDR3 reads TGTGCCAGTAGTGGTCTAGCGGGGGGGATCGGGGAGCTGTTTTTT. Protein product: CASSGLAGGIGELFF. The genes are TRBV19 and TRBJ2-2; 12 bases are shared with TRBD2. This CDR3 has 15 amino acids. V was pared by 5 bases and J by 7 bases, with 5 bases of the junction left unmatched. Germline-derived CDR1 and CDR2 are LNHDA and SQIVND (reference sequence).

The table lists this clone with a count of one. The CDR3 nucleotides read TGCGCCAGCAGTCGCCGGGACAGGGGGATTGAAGCTTTCTTT. It codes for CASSRRDRGIEAFF. V usage is TRBV5-1 and J usage is TRBJ1-1, with 11 bases identical to TRBD1. Per germline, CDR1 SGHRS and CDR2 YFSETQ. The CDR3 has 14 residues. The V segment lost 5 bases and the J segment 7 bases; nucleotides outside the gene matches: 7.

V and J are TRBV24-1 and TRBJ2-7; D gene unclear. Trimming took off 6 bases at V and 6 bases at J, with 14 bases between the two ends. The CDR3 has 13 residues. Germline V gives CDR1 KGHDR, CDR2 SFDVKD. The CDR3 reads CATSSSPPGEQYF. The CDR3, as DNA: TGTGCCACCAGTTCAAGCCCACCAGGCGAGCAGTACTTC.

The chain employs TRBV28 and TRBJ2-7, with 7 bases lining up with TRBD1. Germline V gives CDR1 MDHEN, CDR2 SYDVKM. There are 16 residues in the CDR3. Unmatched junction bases numbered 9, after V lost 1 base and J lost 3 bases. As DNA, the CDR3 is TGTGCCAGCAGTTTATATAGTCAGGGGGTGGGCTACGAGCAGTACTTC. This codes for CASSLYSQGVGYEQYF.

The J gene is TRBJ1-1, the V gene TRBV19, with D hard to call. CDR3 length equals 13 residues. Trimming pared 5 bases from V and 0 bases from J, leaving 7 bases between. CDR1 is LNHDA and CDR2 is SQIVND in the germline V gene (reference sequence). This chain's CDR3 is CASSSDMNTEAFF. In DNA, the CDR3 is TGTGCCAGTAGTTCAGACATGAACACTGAAGCTTTCTTT.

This sequence joins TRBV5-4 and TRBJ2-1, with D perhaps matching TRBD2 (6 bases). The V gene's germline CDR1 is SGHNT and CDR2 YYREEE (reference sequence). The CDR3 sequence is 15 residues long. The V end was cut by 1 base, the J end by 3 bases, with 11 bases between. For the CDR3, the DNA is TGTGCCAGCAGCTTGTTCGGGGGAAACTACAATGAGCAGTTCTTC. Its protein product is CASSLFGGNYNEQFF.

This chain's CDR3 is CASKRGAEKLFF. CDR3 sequence (DNA): TGTGCCTCAAAACGGGGGGCCGAAAAACTGTTTTTT. The rearrangement links TRBV30 to TRBJ1-4, with D possibly TRBD1 on 6 matching bases. This CDR3 spans 12 amino acids. Trimming removed 7 bases from V and 8 bases from J, with 14 bases in between. From germline, CDR1 is GTSNPN and CDR2 SVGIG (reference sequence).

The gene calls are TRBV5-6 and TRBJ1-6; D is ambiguous. The germline V gene encodes CDR1 SGHDT and CDR2 YYEEEE. The CDR3 extends over 14 amino acids. Trimming left V 2 bases short and J 1 base short, with 4 bases between. For the CDR3, the DNA is TGTGCCAGCAGCTTATTATCCTATAATTCACCCCTCCACTTT. Protein product: CASSLLSYNSPLHF.

The gene calls are TRBV29-1 and TRBJ1-1, with D perhaps matching TRBD1 (6 bases). The germline V gene encodes CDR1 SQVTM and CDR2 ANQGSEA. The V end was cut by 7 bases, the J end by 0 bases, with 9 bases between. The CDR3 totals 12 residues. The CDR3 nucleotides are TGCAGCGCAGACAGGCTGAACACTGAAGCTTTCTTT. This encodes CSADRLNTEAFF.

This chain uses TRBV5-1 with TRBJ1-4; 10 nucleotides agree with TRBD1. This CDR3 is 18 amino acids long. Germline lookup yields CDR1 SGHRS and CDR2 YFSETQ. Losses at the gene ends were 0 bases for V and 0 bases for J; bases not matched to a gene: 5. The CDR3 spells CASSLAGQGGATNEKLFF. The CDR3 region has the DNA TGCGCCAGCAGCTTGGCCGGACAGGGGGGTGCAACTAATGAAAAACTGTTTTTT.

The genes are TRBV4-1 and TRBJ2-1; 11 bases agree with TRBD2. CDR3 size: 17 residues. CDR1 MGHRA and CDR2 YSYEKL come from the germline V gene. J gave up 4 bases and V 1 base, and 6 bases lay outside the gene matches. CDR3 amino acids: CASSQVMRTSGYNEQFF. The CDR3 nucleotides are TGCGCCAGCAGCCAAGTCATGAGGACTAGCGGGTACAATGAGCAGTTCTTC.

The V and J genes are TRBV5-1 and TRBJ1-6; 10 positions agree with TRBD1. Germline lookup yields CDR1 SGHRS and CDR2 YFSETQ. CDR3 length: 16 amino acids. Trimming at V came to 2 bases and at J to 6 bases, leaving 5 bases not matched to a gene. Here the CDR3 reads CASSFRTGGGNSPLHF. The CDR3 DNA reads as TGCGCCAGCAGCTTCCGGACAGGGGGAGGTAATTCACCCCTCCACTTT. Full variable domain (rest looked up from reference TRBV5-1 and TRBJ1-6): KAGVTQTPRYLIKTRGQQVTLSCSPISGHRSVSWYQQTPGQGLQFLFEYFSETQRNKGNFPGRFSGRQFSNSRSEMNVSTLELGDSALYLCASSFRTGGGNSPLHFGNGTRLTVT.

This CDR3 reads CASSLTGLSNYGYTF. In DNA, the CDR3 is TGTGCCAGTAGTCTGACAGGTTTATCTAACTATGGCTACACCTTC. The V and J genes are TRBV19 and TRBJ1-2; tentatively, D is TRBD1 (6 bases). The germline V gene has CDR1 LNHDA and CDR2 SQIVND (reference sequence). The V end lost 5 bases, the J end lost 0 bases, and 13 bases lay between the germline ends. The CDR3 extends over 15 amino acids. The variable domain in full, completed from reference TRBV19 and TRBJ1-2, reads DGGITQSPKYLFRKEGQNVTLSCEQNLNHDAMYWYRQDPGQGLRLIYYSQIVNDFQKGDIAEGYSVSREKKESFPLTVTSAQKNPTAFYLCASSLTGLSNYGYTFGSGTRLTVV.

Comment on this clone: Other DNA sequences in this specimen translate into the identical CDR3. J is TRBJ2-1 and V is TRBV20-1; no firm D call. CDR1 and CDR2 (germline): DFQATT, SNEGSKA (reference sequence). V shed 2 bases and J shed 5 bases, with 4 bases lying between them. The CDR3 consists of 11 residues. The CDR3 bases are TGCAGTGCTAGACGGGACAATGAGCAGTTCTTC. Translation: CSARRDNEQFF.

The J gene is TRBJ2-5, the V gene TRBV30; 13 nucleotides match TRBD2. V lost 4 bases to trimming and J lost 2 bases; unmatched junction nucleotides: 4. The CDR3 has 15 residues. Looked up from germline, CDR1 is GTSNPN and CDR2 is SVGIG (reference sequence). CDR3 amino acids: CAWIGLAGVQETQYF. CDR3 nucleotides: TGTGCCTGGATTGGACTAGCGGGGGTTCAAGAGACCCAGTACTTC.

As DNA, the CDR3 is TGCGCCAGCAGCTTGGTGCAGGGCGCAGATACGCAGTATTTT. This translates into CASSLVQGADTQYF. The V and J genes are TRBV5-1 and TRBJ2-3, with D perhaps TRBD1 (5 bases). Germline loops: CDR1 SGHRS, CDR2 YFSETQ. The CDR3 loop spans 14 amino acids. The V and J ends lost 0 bases and 4 bases respectively, with 9 bases between them.

The rearrangement links TRBV5-4 to TRBJ2-1; 7 bases are a match to TRBD1. The germline CDR1 and CDR2 sequences are SGHNT and YYREEE (reference sequence). The junction had 6 bases not matched to a gene; V was cut back by 0 bases and J by 6 bases. The CDR3 is made up of 15 amino acids. In DNA, the CDR3 is TGTGCCAGCAGCTTGGGACAGGGAAAGGGCAATGAGCAGTTCTTC. Protein product: CASSLGQGKGNEQFF.

This chain connects TRBV5-4 to TRBJ2-1, with TRBD2 matching 16 bases. The J segment lost 4 bases and the V segment lost 5 bases, leaving 3 bases of the junction unmatched. The CDR3 runs to 16 residues. Germline V gene data show CDR1 as SGHNT and CDR2 as YYREEE (reference sequence). Written as DNA, the CDR3 is TGTGCCAGCAGGGGGGGACTAGCGGGAGGGTACAATGAGCAGTTCTTC. Protein product: CASRGGLAGGYNEQFF.

The rearrangement uses TRBV6-6 and TRBJ2-5, with TRBD2 as a possible D gene (6 bases). Trimming took off 2 bases at V and 2 bases at J, with 9 bases between the two ends. This CDR3 region has 14 residues. Looked up from germline, CDR1 is MNHNY and CDR2 is SVGAGI (reference sequence). CDR3 sequence (DNA): TGTGCCAGCAGTTACGGGACTGCACAAGAGACCCAGTACTTC. Translation gives CASSYGTAQETQYF.

The chain uses TRBV3-1 (or the pseudogene TRBV3-2) and TRBJ2-6, with a possible D match to TRBD2 (6 bases). Trimming cost V 4 bases and J 0 bases, with 16 bases left between them. The V gene's germline CDR1 is LGHDT and CDR2 YNNKEL (reference sequence). This CDR3 is 18 amino acids long. The DNA for the CDR3 is TGTGCCAGCAGCCTGTCTTCCGGGACTTTCTCTGGGGCCAACGTCCTGACTTTC. It specifies CASSLSSGTFSGANVLTF.

The chain employs TRBV5-1 and TRBJ2-2; TRBD1 is a possible D gene (5 bases). Germline V gene data show CDR1 as SGHRS and CDR2 as YFSETQ. V was shortened by 3 bases and J by 5 bases, with 14 bases between the two germline ends. The CDR3 has 15 amino acids. The CDR3 bases are TGCGCCAGCAGCTGGGGCCTAGTTCCGACCGGGGAGCTGTTTTTT. It translates to CASSWGLVPTGELFF. Complete variable domain (other parts from reference TRBV5-1 and TRBJ2-2): KAGVTQTPRYLIKTRGQQVTLSCSPISGHRSVSWYQQTPGQGLQFLFEYFSETQRNKGNFPGRFSGRQFSNSRSEMNVSTLELGDSALYLCASSWGLVPTGELFFGEGSRLTVL.